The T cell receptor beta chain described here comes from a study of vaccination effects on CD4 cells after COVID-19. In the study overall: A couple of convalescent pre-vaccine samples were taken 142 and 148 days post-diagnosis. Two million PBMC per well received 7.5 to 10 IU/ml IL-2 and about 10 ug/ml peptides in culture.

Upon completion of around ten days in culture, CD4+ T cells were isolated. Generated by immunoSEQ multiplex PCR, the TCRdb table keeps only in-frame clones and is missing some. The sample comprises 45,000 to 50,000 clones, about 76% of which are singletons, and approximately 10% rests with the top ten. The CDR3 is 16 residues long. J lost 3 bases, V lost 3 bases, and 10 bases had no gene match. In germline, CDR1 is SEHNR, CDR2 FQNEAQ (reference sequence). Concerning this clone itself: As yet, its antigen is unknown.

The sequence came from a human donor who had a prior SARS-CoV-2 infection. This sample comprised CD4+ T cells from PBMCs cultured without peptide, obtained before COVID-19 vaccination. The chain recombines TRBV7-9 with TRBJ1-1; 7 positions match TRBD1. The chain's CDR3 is CASSFFFSQGDTEAFF. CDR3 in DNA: TGTGCCAGCAGCTTCTTCTTCAGCCAGGGGGACACTGAAGCTTTCTTT.